Sequencing of this T cell receptor (beta chain) was carried out in a study of blood T cell repertoires in COVID-19. Generated by immunoSEQ multiplex PCR, the TCRdb table keeps only in-frame clones and is missing some. Of 150,000 to 200,000 clones listed, 80% to 90% are singletons. The J segment lost 7 bases and the V segment lost 0 bases, leaving 5 bases of the junction unmatched. CDR3 length equals 15 residues. Germline V gives CDR1 MNHEY, CDR2 SVGAGI. The TCR originated in a woman aged 40 to 50 with COVID-19, enrolled during active disease. Sequenced material: peripheral blood. The V and J genes are TRBV6-5 and TRBJ1-4; 7 nucleotides agree with TRBD1. In DNA form, the CDR3 reads TGTGCCAGCAGTTACTCGAACAGGGGTGGTGAAAAACTGTTTTTT. This codes for CASSYSNRGGEKLFF.